This is a list of T cell receptor beta chains from one sample in a study of blood T cell repertoires in COVID-19. The table came from immunoSEQ multiplex PCR; TCRdb's copy has only in-frame clones and leaves some out. The data show around 260,000 clones, around 86% seen once. Specimen: peripheral blood. These receptors all stem from a woman aged 30 to 39 with active or convalescent COVID-19. CDR3s include the opening cysteine and the closing phenylalanine or tryptophan. D genes are given only for firm matches. Clone size is not always given. Where it is, it says once, few, many or a class for expanded clones.

j_call d_call v_call clone_size cdr3_nt cdr3_aa
TRBJ2-1 TRBD1 TRBV6-5 . TGTGCCAGCAGTTCCGGGACAGGGGGCCGCAATGAGCAGTTCTTC CASSSGTGGRNEQFF
TRBJ2-1 TRBD2 TRBV9 . TGTGCCAGCAGCGTAGTCGCTAGCGGGGGGCCTTACAATGAGCAGTTCTTC CASSVVASGGPYNEQFF
TRBJ2-6 TRBD1 TRBV18 once TGTGCCAGCTCACGGGGGACAGGGTACGCTGGGGCCAACGTCCTGACTTTC CASSRGTGYAGANVLTF
TRBJ1-1 . TRBV28 . TGTGCCAGCAACCGCGGGGGGGGGCCCACTGAAGCTTTCTTT CASNRGGGPTEAFF
TRBJ2-2 . TRBV7-8 . TGTGCCAGCAGCCCCCCTTTGGCCGTCACCGGGGAGCTGTTTTTT CASSPPLAVTGELFF
TRBJ1-1 TRBD1 TRBV7-9 few TGTGCCAGCAGCCCGACAGGGGATAGGACTGAAGCTTTCTTT CASSPTGDRTEAFF
TRBJ2-2 . TRBV3-1/TRBV3-2 . TGTGCCAGCAGCCAAGATCGAGGCAGCTTTGGGACCGGGGAGCTGTTTTTT CASSQDRGSFGTGELFF
TRBJ1-2 . TRBV29-1 . TGCAGCGCTGAGAGGGCGGGAGGCTACACCTTC CSAERAGGYTF
TRBJ2-1 . TRBV7-2 few TGTGCCAGCAGCTTAGCGGGGGCGACTTACAATGAGCAGTTCTTC CASSLAGATYNEQFF
TRBJ2-1 TRBD2 TRBV6-2/TRBV6-3 . TGTGCCAGCACCCCAACCGGGACTAGTATCTTCTTC CASTPTGTSIFF
TRBJ1-2 . TRBV7-2 once TGTGCCAGCAGCTTAAGAAGCAGGGCCTATGGCTACACCTTC CASSLRSRAYGYTF
TRBJ2-5 . TRBV7-8 . TGTGCCAGCAGCCTCGGGCGGGCCGGGCCATCGATCCAAGAGACCCAGTACTTC CASSLGRAGPSIQETQYF
TRBJ1-6 . TRBV6-5 . TGTGCCAGCAGTTACAAGGGGGTTAATTCACCCCTCCACTTT CASSYKGVNSPLHF
TRBJ1-2 . TRBV24-1 once TGTGCCACCAGTGAACACCCGGGAAGGGAGAACTATGGCTACACCTTC CATSEHPGRENYGYTF
TRBJ1-1 . TRBV7-2 . TGTGCCAGCAGCCCCGGACAAGTGAACACTGAAGCTTTCTTT CASSPGQVNTEAFF
TRBJ1-4 . TRBV28 . TGTGCCAGCAGTTTGGGAGGGAATGACGAAAAACTGTTTTTT CASSLGGNDEKLFF
TRBJ2-3 TRBD2 TRBV7-8 . TGTGCCAGCAGCTCCCCCTCCGGGACTAGCGGGGTGTATTTT CASSSPSGTSGVYF
TRBJ2-1 . TRBV7-6 . TGTGCCAGCAGCTTAGTTCGGGGAGCTGCCTACAATGAGCAGTTCTTC CASSLVRGAAYNEQFF
TRBJ1-6 . TRBV7-8 . TGTGCCAGCAGCTTAGGGGGACAAGGCTTTAATTCACCCCTCCACTTT CASSLGGQGFNSPLHF
TRBJ1-2 . TRBV19 . TGTGCCAGTAGTATGCGGGGGTCCTATGGCTACACCTTC CASSMRGSYGYTF
TRBJ2-5 . TRBV18 . TGTGCCAGCTCACCATTCAGAGAGACCCAGTACTTC CASSPFRETQYF
TRBJ1-6 . TRBV30 . TGTGCCTGGAGTGGGCAGGCCGGGAGCTCCTATAATTCACCCCTCCACTTT CAWSGQAGSSYNSPLHF
TRBJ1-4 . TRBV6-2/TRBV6-3 . TGTGCCAGCAGTTACGCCCAGGGATTTTCGGGAAAACTGTTTTTT CASSYAQGFSGKLFF
TRBJ1-5 TRBD1 TRBV28 . TGTGCCAGCAGTACTCCGGGACAGGGGGGCCAGCCCCAGCATTTT CASSTPGQGGQPQHF
TRBJ1-1 TRBD1 TRBV10-1 few TGCGCCAGCAGTGAGTTAGAACAGGGGCTGGTCTCGAACACTGAAGCTTTCTTT CASSELEQGLVSNTEAFF
TRBJ2-5 . TRBV6-2/TRBV6-3 . TGTGCCAGCAGTCGCCTAAGTAGCGGCCAAGAGACCCAGTACTTC CASSRLSSGQETQYF
TRBJ1-4 . TRBV7-9 . TGTGCCAGCAGCTTACTCCTCCGGGTTCCCTACCATGGTGGAGAAAAACTGTTTTTT CASSLLLRVPYHGGEKLFF
TRBJ2-2 . TRBV13 once TGTGCCAGCAGCCTCCGGGGAGCCGGGGAGCTGTTTTTT CASSLRGAGELFF
TRBJ2-1 TRBD2 TRBV28 . TGTGCCAGCAGTACCTCGGGACTAGCGGGGGGGAGGGATGAGCAGTTCTTC CASSTSGLAGGRDEQFF
TRBJ1-1 TRBD1 TRBV5-1 . TGCGCCAGCAGCTTGAATGGTGACAGGGGTTTCTTT CASSLNGDRGFF
TRBJ2-1 . TRBV7-3 . TGTGCCAGCAGCTACATGGACAGCGACAATGAGCAGTTCTTC CASSYMDSDNEQFF
TRBJ2-7 TRBD1 TRBV4-2 . TGTGCCAGCAGCCAAAAAAGCGCGCCCGGGACAGGGTATTCCTACGAGCAGTACTTC CASSQKSAPGTGYSYEQYF
TRBJ2-1 TRBD2 TRBV7-9 . TGTGCCAGCAGCTTAGGGACTAGCGCTTGGAGCTCCTACAATGAGCAGTTCTTC CASSLGTSAWSSYNEQFF
TRBJ1-1 . TRBV10-2 . TGCGCCAGCAGTGATGGCCCTCTCACTGAAGCTTTCTTT CASSDGPLTEAFF
TRBJ2-2 . TRBV7-2 . TGTGCCAGCAGCTTAGACAGGGCCCCTTACACCGGGGAGCTGTTTTTT CASSLDRAPYTGELFF
TRBJ2-7 . TRBV7-9 . TGTGCCAGCAGCTTAGCAACAGAGCCGTACGAGCAGTACTTC CASSLATEPYEQYF
TRBJ2-3 TRBD2 TRBV7-3 . TGTGCCAGCAGCTTGAGCGGGGGGTACACAGATACGCAGTATTTT CASSLSGGYTDTQYF
TRBJ1-1 . TRBV6-6 . TGTGCCAGCAGTTACCCTCAGGGCCCGGAATGGAATATAGCTTTCTTT CASSYPQGPEWNIAFF
TRBJ1-1 . TRBV19 . TGTGCCAGTAGTTCATCCGCGTGGGAAGCTTTCTTT CASSSSAWEAFF
TRBJ1-2 TRBD1 TRBV11-2 once TGTGCCAGCAGCTTTACAGGGGTGGGCTACACCTTC CASSFTGVGYTF
TRBJ1-5 TRBD1 TRBV19 . TGTGCCAGTAGTATGACAGGGGGCCATCAGCCCCAGCATTTT CASSMTGGHQPQHF
TRBJ1-2 TRBD1 TRBV3-1/TRBV3-2 . TGTGCCAGCAGCCAAGGAAACCTCGGGAGACAGGGGGTCTATGGCTACACCTTC CASSQGNLGRQGVYGYTF
TRBJ1-3 TRBD1 TRBV5-1 . TGCGCCAGCAGCTTAGGAGGGGGCGCCTCTGGAAACACCATATATTTT CASSLGGGASGNTIYF
TRBJ2-7 TRBD1 TRBV6-5 . TGTGCCAGCAGTTACTCGGGACAGGGGGTCCTCGAGCAGTACTTC CASSYSGQGVLEQYF
TRBJ1-3 . TRBV5-6 . TGTGCCAGCAGCTTGGCCTTAGAAAACACCATATATTTT CASSLALENTIYF